One and the same sample provided the 14 T cell receptor beta chains below, sequenced in a study of early T cells in non-severe SARS-CoV-2 infection. Each CDR3 protein is one row after TCRdb ran MiXCR on the 5' RACE reads. The sample shows 60,000 or so distinct CDR3 sequences, about an eighth of them seen only once. The sequencing input was whole blood. The source of these receptors is an adult who was a healthcare worker with PCR-confirmed SARS-CoV-2 infection or an uninfected control (not recorded which).

The CDR3 sequence: CSVEDIGEGYGYTF. In DNA, the CDR3 is TGCAGCGTTGAAGATATAGGCGAGGGCTATGGCTACACCTTC. V usage is TRBV29-1 and J usage is TRBJ1-2; D remains unclear. The length of the CDR3 is 14 residues. The V gene lost 0 bases and the J gene lost 4 bases, with 12 bases spanning the gap. The germline gives CDR1 SQVTM, CDR2 ANQGSEA.

The chain links TRBV6-5 to TRBJ1-2; no reliable D call. V was shortened by 2 bases and J by 2 bases, with 12 bases between the two germline ends. The CDR3 totals 15 residues. The germline CDR1 and CDR2 sequences are MNHEY and SVGAGI. The CDR3, as DNA: TGTGCCAGCAGTTACGTCCCAGCGCCGAACTATGGCTACACCTTC. Protein product: CASSYVPAPNYGYTF.

This clonotype occurred many times. The V gene is TRBV20-1, the J gene TRBJ1-1, with TRBD1 matching 11 bases. The CDR3 is 15 residues long. V dropped 6 bases and J dropped 4; count of bases not matched to a gene: 10. The germline gives CDR1 DFQATT, CDR2 SNEGSKA (reference sequence). The CDR3 nucleotides read TGCAGTGCCCCGGACAGGGGGCCAAGGAGCACTGAAGCTTTCTTT. Its protein product is CSAPDRGPRSTEAFF.

The chain carries TRBV10-1 and TRBJ2-2; D is uncertain. The germline V gene has CDR1 WNHNN and CDR2 SYGVQD (reference sequence). This CDR3 has 13 residues. V gave up 8 bases and J gave up 3 bases, with 10 bases separating them. DNA for the CDR3: TGCGCCAGCGGCCTCCCCTACACCGGGGAGCTGTTTTTT. Encoded protein: CASGLPYTGELFF.

CDR3 coding DNA: TGCGCCAGCAGCCTTCAACCTCGGACAGACCGGGGCAATGAGCAGTTCTTC. Its translation is CASSLQPRTDRGNEQFF. This rearrangement joins TRBV5-1 to TRBJ2-1; D may be TRBD1 (6 bases). Germline values: CDR1 SGHRS, CDR2 YFSETQ. Trimming took off 4 bases at V and 6 bases at J, with 23 bases between the two ends. The CDR3 is 17 amino acids.

This clonotype was recorded at least ten times. The V and J genes are TRBV7-2 and TRBJ1-2; tentatively, D is TRBD1 (6 bases). Trimming removed 4 bases at V and 4 bases at J, with 10 bases between. Germline V gives CDR1 SGHTA, CDR2 FQGNSA. The CDR3 length is 13 residues. The chain's CDR3 is CASSSTRGYGYTF. CDR3 coding DNA: TGTGCCAGCAGCTCCACCAGGGGCTATGGCTACACCTTC. Together with reference TRBV7-2 and TRBJ1-2, the CDR3 gives the full variable domain: GAGVSQSPSNKVTEKGKDVELRCDPISGHTALYWYRQSLGQGLEFLIYFQGNSAPDKSGLPSDRFSAERTGGSVSTLTIQRTQQEDSAVYLCASSSTRGYGYTFGSGTRLTVV.

This clonotype was counted only a few times. This sequence joins TRBV6-2 or TRBV6-3 and TRBJ1-1; a possible D gene is TRBD1 (5 bases). Deletions cut 7 bases from V and 1 base from J, with 13 bases between. Germline CDR1 MNHEY, CDR2 SVGEGT. The CDR3 has 14 residues. The CDR3 bases are TGTGCCAGCACTAAAGGGACTGCGAACACTGAAGCTTTCTTT. Encoded protein: CASTKGTANTEAFF.

In the case of this clonotype: No conserved phenylalanine or tryptophan is present at the end of the CDR3, so a read error is the likely explanation. The J gene is TRBJ2-1, the V gene TRBV20-1; D possibly corresponds to TRBD2 (6 bases). From germline, CDR1 is DFQATT and CDR2 SNEGSKA (reference sequence). Trimming removed 1 base at V and 4 bases at J, with 14 bases between. The CDR3 extends over 15 amino acids. CDR3 DNA: TGCAGTGCTAGAGTTTCGACTAGTCCTTACAATGAGCAGTTCTCC. Translation: CSARVSTSPYNEQFS.

This clonotype turned up a few times. The chain is built from TRBV19 and TRBJ1-1, with D possibly TRBD1 on 6 matching bases. With 5 bases removed from V and 4 bases from J, the gap between germline ends came to 20 bases. This CDR3 has 16 amino acids. Germline V gene lookup returns CDR1 LNHDA and CDR2 SQIVND (reference sequence). In nucleotides, the CDR3 is TGTGCCAGTAGTGCGATCAGGGGATCAGAGAGCACTGAAGCTTTCTTT. Encoded protein: CASSAIRGSESTEAFF. The full variable domain, with the rest looked up from reference TRBV19 and TRBJ1-1, is DGGITQSPKYLFRKEGQNVTLSCEQNLNHDAMYWYRQDPGQGLRLIYYSQIVNDFQKGDIAEGYSVSREKKESFPLTVTSAQKNPTAFYLCASSAIRGSESTEAFFGQGTRLTVV.

This clonotype was seen repeatedly, ten times or more. The chain has TRBV11-2 and TRBJ2-4, with D perhaps TRBD1 (7 bases). Between the trimmed V and J ends, which lost 4 bases and 1 base, there was a span of 23 bases. The CDR3 length is 19 residues. Germline loops: CDR1 SGHAT, CDR2 FQNNGV. This CDR3 is CASSSIGVHRGLAKNIQYF. In DNA form, the CDR3 reads TGTGCCAGCAGCTCGATAGGGGTTCACAGGGGACTCGCCAAAAACATTCAGTACTTC.

This clonotype is categorized as medium-sized. This chain uses TRBV19 with TRBJ1-2; D not resolved. The V end lost 1 base, the J end lost 7 bases, and 10 bases lay between the germline ends. This CDR3 is 13 amino acids long. Germline CDR1 and CDR2: LNHDA and SQIVND (reference sequence). The CDR3 reads CASSIGGKGGYTF. CDR3 sequence (DNA): TGTGCCAGTAGTATAGGCGGAAAGGGTGGCTACACCTTC.

This clonotype was seen at least ten times. The rearrangement links TRBV6-2 or TRBV6-3 to TRBJ1-5; 7 bases are a match to TRBD1. Germline V CDR1 and CDR2: MNHEY, SVGEGT. V trimming: 5 bases; J trimming: 7 bases; junction bases outside the gene matches: 14. This CDR3 contains 16 residues. CDR3 in DNA: TGTGCCAGCAGTCTGTCGCAGGGGGTCTCGGGACAGCCCCAGCATTTT. Translated, it gives CASSLSQGVSGQPQHF.

This CDR3 reads CASSPGSYSYEQYF. The CDR3 DNA follows: TGTGCCAGCAGCCCCGGGTCCTACTCCTACGAGCAGTACTTC. The V gene is TRBV7-2, the J gene TRBJ2-7; D remains ambiguous. The V and J ends lost 5 bases and 0 bases respectively, with 11 bases between them. CDR3 length: 14 amino acids. Looked up from germline, CDR1 is SGHTA and CDR2 is FQGNSA.

V usage is TRBV7-2 and J usage is TRBJ2-5, with D unresolved. Germline CDR1 SGHTA, CDR2 FQGNSA. Trimming left V 1 base short and J 1 base short, with 7 bases between. The CDR3 extends over 14 amino acids. Written as DNA, the CDR3 is TGTGCCAGCAGCTTAGATGGGCCCCAAGAGACCCAGTACTTC. This translates into CASSLDGPQETQYF.